Shown below are 22 T cell receptor beta chains from a single sample sequenced in a study of identical twins. TCRdb re-called the 5' RACE reads through MiXCR, storing one row per CDR3 protein. This table has 1.5 million to 2 million distinct CDR3 sequences, roughly 35% appearing once. The sequenced sample consisted of cord blood. The receptors here all came from a newborn girl in good health.

CDR3 sequence (DNA): TGCGCCAGCAGCTCGAGCGGGGGGCGGGGAGATACGCAGTATTTT. Protein product: CASSSSGGRGDTQYF. The chain carries TRBV4-1 and TRBJ2-3; 9 bases are a match to TRBD2. The CDR3 has 15 amino acids. The trim removed 5 bases at V and 5 bases at J, leaving 8 bases unmatched. CDR1 MGHRA and CDR2 YSYEKL come from the germline V gene.

The chain is built from TRBV3-1 and TRBJ2-7, with 9 bases lining up with TRBD2. The germline gives CDR1 LGHDT, CDR2 YNNKEL (reference sequence). This CDR3 spans 18 amino acids. V gave up 1 base and J gave up 0 bases; unmatched junction bases: 10. The CDR3 DNA is TGTGCCAGCAGCCAAGGACGTCAGCGGGGGGTCAGCTCCTACGAGCAGTACTTC. Translating it yields CASSQGRQRGVSSYEQYF.

The chain is built from TRBV20-1 and TRBJ2-3; 9 bases align to TRBD2. The CDR3 contains 16 residues. CDR1 is DFQATT and CDR2 is SNEGSKA in the germline V gene (reference sequence). V shed 0 bases, J shed 2 bases, and the junction held 6 bases outside the gene matches. DNA of the CDR3: TGCAGTGCTAGAGATCCAGCGGGGGGAGACACAGATACGCAGTATTTT. Residues: CSARDPAGGDTDTQYF.

This clonotype was observed many times. J is TRBJ2-5 and V is TRBV10-3; D is uncertain. There are 16 residues in the CDR3. Trimming took 0 bases from V and 1 from J, leaving 12 bases between them. Germline V CDR1 and CDR2: ENHRY, SYGVKD. The CDR3 here is CAISESPKKIQETQYF. The CDR3, as DNA: TGTGCCATCAGTGAGTCACCCAAGAAAATCCAAGAGACCCAGTACTTC.

The V and J genes are TRBV12-3 or TRBV12-4 and TRBJ2-4; 7 bases map to TRBD1. The CDR3 extends over 17 amino acids. After removal of 5 bases from V and 13 bases from J, the junction contained 23 bases not matched to a gene. CDR3 in amino acids: CASSPLDRRTGLGEQYF. CDR3 DNA: TGTGCCAGCAGTCCTTTGGACCGACGGACAGGCTTGGGGGAGCAGTACTTC.

This clonotype was observed many times. This chain links TRBV12-3 or TRBV12-4 with TRBJ2-3; D not resolved. The CDR3 is 12 amino acids. V dropped 5 bases and J dropped 6 bases, with 9 bases sitting between them. CDR3 in amino acids: CASSTSSDTQYF. CDR3 in DNA: TGTGCCAGCAGTACCAGTAGCGATACGCAGTATTTT.

Comments on this clonotype: The junction departs from germline at one end; a sequencing error may be responsible. The DNA of the CDR3 is TGCGTCAGCAGCTTGGAAGGCGGCACAGATACGCAGTATTTT. This sequence encodes CVSSLEGGTDTQYF. The chain has TRBV5-1 and TRBJ2-3; D is ambiguous. The CDR3 totals 14 residues. Germline V gives CDR1 SGHRS, CDR2 YFSETQ.

This clonotype was seen only a few times. The J gene is TRBJ2-4, the V gene TRBV28, with D unresolved. Trimming cost V 7 bases and J 0 bases, with 13 bases left between them. This CDR3 comprises 15 residues. From germline, CDR1 is MDHEN and CDR2 SYDVKM. The CDR3 spells CASTSPYLAKNIQYF. Written as DNA, the CDR3 is TGTGCCAGCACCAGTCCGTATCTAGCCAAAAACATTCAGTACTTC.

This clonotype showed up just a few times. V is TRBV6-6 and J is TRBJ2-1; 9 bases agree with TRBD2. V lost 1 base to trimming and J lost 12 bases; unmatched junction nucleotides: 4. The CDR3 runs to 13 residues. Germline-derived CDR1 and CDR2 are MNHNY and SVGAGI (reference sequence). The CDR3, as DNA: TGTGCCAGCAGTTACTTTGGACTAGCGAGGCAGTTCTTC. Protein product: CASSYFGLARQFF.

The chain recombines TRBV29-1 with TRBJ2-3, with 10 bases aligning to TRBD2. This CDR3 is 14 amino acids long. In germline, CDR1 is SQVTM, CDR2 ANQGSEA. This chain's CDR3 is CGLSSGRGTDTQYF. The CDR3 bases are TGCGGCCTTTCGAGCGGGAGGGGCACAGATACGCAGTATTTT.

The V and J genes are TRBV6-7 and TRBJ2-1, with D tentatively TRBD1 (6 bases). TRBV6-7 is sorted into the ORF group, with uncertain function. The CDR3 contains 15 residues. V was pared by 2 bases and J by 1 base, with 9 bases between. The CDR3 here is CASSYQGHSYNEQFF. Written as DNA, the CDR3 is TGTGCCAGCAGTTACCAGGGGCATTCCTACAATGAGCAGTTCTTC.

This clonotype was counted a few times. This chain connects TRBV4-1 to TRBJ1-2; D might be TRBD1 (5 bases). The CDR3 spans 13 residues. Trimming took off 4 bases at V and 10 bases at J, with 16 bases between the two ends. In germline, CDR1 is MGHRA, CDR2 YSYEKL. The CDR3 DNA follows: TGCGCCAGCAGCCTCCGGGACGCACCTACCTACACCTTC. Translated: CASSLRDAPTYTF.

V gene TRBV18 combines with J gene TRBJ2-1; D gene ambiguous. The CDR3 runs 14 residues. CDR1 KGHSH and CDR2 LQKENI come from the germline V gene. Trimming took off 1 base at V and 6 bases at J, with 10 bases between the two ends. CDR3 coding DNA: TGTGCCAGCTCACCACGGTCTCAAAGCAATGAGCAGTTCTTC. Encoded protein: CASSPRSQSNEQFF.

Worth noting for this clonotype: A read error is possible here, since a much larger clone lies one base away. V gene TRBV11-2 combines with J gene TRBJ2-1; unclear D gene. This CDR3 has 13 residues. Germline values: CDR1 SGHAT, CDR2 FQNNGV. CDR3 sequence (DNA): TGTGCCAGCAACTTAGCCCTGATCAATGAGCAGTTCTTC. Translating it yields CASNLALINEQFF.

In this sample, this clonotype turned up a few times. The chain is built from TRBV20-1 and TRBJ2-4; 9 bases are shared with TRBD1. This CDR3 has 13 residues. Germline assignment: CDR1 DFQATT and CDR2 SNEGSKA (reference sequence). The junction had 6 bases not matched to a gene; V was cut back by 6 bases and J by 6 bases. The CDR3 DNA follows: TGCAGTGCCTCCTTGGACAGGGGAAACATTCAGTACTTC. It yields the protein CSASLDRGNIQYF.

J is TRBJ1-1 and V is TRBV7-9; D gene uncertain. The CDR3 is made up of 13 amino acids. Germline V gives CDR1 SEHNR, CDR2 FQNEAQ (reference sequence). V was pared by 2 bases and J by 7 bases, with 11 bases between. For the CDR3, the DNA is TGTGCCAGCAGCTTAAACCCATGGGGTGAAGCTTTCTTT. It encodes CASSLNPWGEAFF.

This clonotype was recorded many times. Written as DNA, the CDR3 is TGTGCCATCAGTGAGTATAGGGGAACGCAGTTCTTC. Its protein is CAISEYRGTQFF. The chain links TRBV10-3 to TRBJ2-1; D might be TRBD1 (5 bases). V dropped 1 base and J dropped 12 bases, with 10 bases sitting between them. Per the germline V gene, CDR1 is ENHRY and CDR2 is SYGVKD. This CDR3 region has 12 residues.

The chain couples TRBV7-2 to TRBJ2-7; D possibly corresponds to TRBD2 (6 bases). V was trimmed by 5 bases and J by 5 bases, leaving 19 bases between them. Germline loops: CDR1 SGHTA, CDR2 FQGNSA. The CDR3 covers 15 residues. DNA of the CDR3: TGTGCCAGCAGCACGCGACTAGGGTCCTGGCACGAGCAGTACTTC. Translated, it gives CASSTRLGSWHEQYF.

The chain has TRBV2 and TRBJ2-5, with 8 positions matching TRBD1. The germline gives CDR1 SNHLY, CDR2 FYNNEI. J was trimmed by 4 bases and V by 7 bases; bases with no gene match: 2. This CDR3 spans 12 amino acids. In DNA, the CDR3 is TGTGCCAGCAACAGGGGGACAGAGACCCAGTACTTC. Encoded protein: CASNRGTETQYF.

V usage is TRBV28 and J usage is TRBJ1-4, with D perhaps matching TRBD1 (5 bases). The germline V gene encodes CDR1 MDHEN and CDR2 SYDVKM. The CDR3 is 17 amino acids. Between the trimmed V and J ends, which lost 2 bases and 8 bases, there was a span of 21 bases. CDR3 coding DNA: TGTGCCAGCAGTTTAAAAGGAGAGACAGCACGAGGGGAAAAACTGTTTTTT. It codes for CASSLKGETARGEKLFF.

The chain employs TRBV18 and TRBJ2-5; 10 bases agree with TRBD2. Germline assignment: CDR1 KGHSH and CDR2 LQKENI. V trimming: 3 bases; J trimming: 5 bases; junction bases outside the gene matches: 6. The CDR3 has 15 amino acids. In nucleotides, the CDR3 is TGTGCCAGCTCACCGCAGGGACTAGCGCTTGAGACCCAGTACTTC. Amino acids: CASSPQGLALETQYF.

The rearrangement uses TRBV20-1 and TRBJ2-3; D may be TRBD2 (6 bases). The CDR3 covers 16 residues. Trimming removed 2 bases at V and 1 base at J, with 16 bases between. Germline CDR1 DFQATT, CDR2 SNEGSKA (reference sequence). In DNA, the CDR3 is TGCAGTGCTAGAACTAACCGGGAGTTAGGCACAGATACGCAGTATTTT. Its protein is CSARTNRELGTDTQYF.